This T cell receptor beta chain was recovered during a study of CD8+ T cells in alopecia areata. Study background: Treated patients were dosed with oral tofacitinib, taking 5 to 10 mg twice daily.

Sequencing relied on a cDNA template that was reverse transcribed from extracted RNA. Only in-frame clones appear in the TCRdb table, and some are missing; sequencing was by immunoSEQ multiplex PCR. The sample consists of about 97,000 clones, 41% of them appearing once. V shed 3 bases and J shed 5 bases, with 13 bases lying between them. CDR1 SGHDN and CDR2 FVKESK come from the germline V gene. This CDR3 has 14 amino acids. This TCR came from a human donor with alopecia areata. This sequence joins TRBV14 and TRBJ1-1; D is unresolved. What was sequenced was CD4+ T cells sorted from blood. The CDR3 reads CASSQAVGVTEAFF. In DNA form, the CDR3 reads TGTGCCAGCAGCCAGGCCGTCGGGGTTACTGAAGCTTTCTTT.